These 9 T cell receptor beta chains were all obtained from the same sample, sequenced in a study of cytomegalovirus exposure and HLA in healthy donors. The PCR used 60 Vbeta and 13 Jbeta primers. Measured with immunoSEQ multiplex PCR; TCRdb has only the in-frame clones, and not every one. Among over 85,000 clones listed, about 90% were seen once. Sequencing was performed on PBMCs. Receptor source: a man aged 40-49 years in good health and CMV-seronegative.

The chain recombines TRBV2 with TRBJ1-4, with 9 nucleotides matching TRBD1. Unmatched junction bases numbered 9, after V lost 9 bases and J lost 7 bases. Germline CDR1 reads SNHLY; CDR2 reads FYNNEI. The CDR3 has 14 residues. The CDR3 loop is CASNWGQGSEKLFF. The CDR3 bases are TGTGCCAGTAATTGGGGACAGGGAAGTGAAAAACTGTTTTTT.

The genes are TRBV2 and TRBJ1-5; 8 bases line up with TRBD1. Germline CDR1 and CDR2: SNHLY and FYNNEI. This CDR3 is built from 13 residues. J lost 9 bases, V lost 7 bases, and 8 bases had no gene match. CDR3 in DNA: TGTGCCAGCACCGACAGGGGACCCCGGCCCCAGCATTTT. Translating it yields CASTDRGPRPQHF.

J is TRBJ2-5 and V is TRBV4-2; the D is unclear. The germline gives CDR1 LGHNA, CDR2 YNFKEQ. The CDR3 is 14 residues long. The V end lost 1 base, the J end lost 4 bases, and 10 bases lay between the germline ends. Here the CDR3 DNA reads TGTGCCAGCAGCCAAGTATCACTCCGAGAGACCCAGTACTTC. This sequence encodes CASSQVSLRETQYF.

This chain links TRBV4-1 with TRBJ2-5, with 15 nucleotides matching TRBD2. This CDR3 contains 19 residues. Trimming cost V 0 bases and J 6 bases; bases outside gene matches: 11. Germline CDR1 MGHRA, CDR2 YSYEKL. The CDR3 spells CASSQDPGLAGGHQKTQYF. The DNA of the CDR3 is TGCGCCAGCAGCCAAGATCCCGGACTAGCGGGGGGGCATCAAAAGACCCAGTACTTC.

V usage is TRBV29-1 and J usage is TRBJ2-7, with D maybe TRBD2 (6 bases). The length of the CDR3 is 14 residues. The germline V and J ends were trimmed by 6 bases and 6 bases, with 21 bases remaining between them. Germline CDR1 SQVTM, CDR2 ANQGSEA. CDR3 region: CSVLSVRGKGEQYF. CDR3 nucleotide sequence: TGCAGCGTCCTGAGCGTCCGGGGGAAGGGCGAGCAGTACTTC.

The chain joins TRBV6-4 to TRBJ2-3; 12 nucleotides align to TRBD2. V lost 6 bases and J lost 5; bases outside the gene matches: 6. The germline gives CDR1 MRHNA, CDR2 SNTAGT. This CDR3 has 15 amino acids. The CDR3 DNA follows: TGTGCCAGCAGACCACTAGCGGGGGGCCGAGATACGCAGTATTTT. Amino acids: CASRPLAGGRDTQYF.

The CDR3 nucleotides read TGTGCCAGCACTGACAGGGGACAAATCTACAATGAGCAGTTCTTC. It is translated as CASTDRGQIYNEQFF. V and J are TRBV28 and TRBJ2-1, with 8 bases that match TRBD1. With V trimmed by 7 bases and J by 3 bases, 8 bases remained unmatched. The CDR3 extends over 15 amino acids. The germline V gene has CDR1 MDHEN and CDR2 SYDVKM.

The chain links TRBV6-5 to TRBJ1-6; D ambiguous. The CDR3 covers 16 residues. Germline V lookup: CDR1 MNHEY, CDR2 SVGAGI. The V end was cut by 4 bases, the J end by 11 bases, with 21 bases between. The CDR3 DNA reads TGTGCCAGCAGTTCCTTCTTCGACAACCCCGTGACACCCCTCCACTTT. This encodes CASSSFFDNPVTPLHF.

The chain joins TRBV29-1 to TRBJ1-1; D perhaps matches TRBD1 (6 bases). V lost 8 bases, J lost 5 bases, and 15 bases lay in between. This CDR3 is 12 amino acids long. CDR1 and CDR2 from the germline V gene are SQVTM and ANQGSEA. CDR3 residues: CSYLGGATEAFF. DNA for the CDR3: TGCAGCTACCTTGGGGGGGCTACTGAAGCTTTCTTT.